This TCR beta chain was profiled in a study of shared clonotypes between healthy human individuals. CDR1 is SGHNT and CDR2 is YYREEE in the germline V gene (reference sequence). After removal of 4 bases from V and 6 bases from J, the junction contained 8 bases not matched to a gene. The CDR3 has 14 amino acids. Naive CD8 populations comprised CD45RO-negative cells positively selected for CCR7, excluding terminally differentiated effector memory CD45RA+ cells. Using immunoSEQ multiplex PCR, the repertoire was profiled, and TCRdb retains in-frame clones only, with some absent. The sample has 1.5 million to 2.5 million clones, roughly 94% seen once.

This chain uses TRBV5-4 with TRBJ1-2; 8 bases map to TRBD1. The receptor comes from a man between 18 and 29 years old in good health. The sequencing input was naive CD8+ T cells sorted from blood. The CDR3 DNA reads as TGTGCCAGCAGCGGGACCGGGACAGGAGATGGCTACACCTTC. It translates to CASSGTGTGDGYTF. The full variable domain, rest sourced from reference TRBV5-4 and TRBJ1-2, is ETGVTQSPTHLIKTRGQQVTLRCSSQSGHNTVSWYQQALGQGPQFIFQYYREEENGRGNFPPRFSGLQFPNYSSELNVNALELDDSALYLCASSGTGTGDGYTFGSGTRLTVV.